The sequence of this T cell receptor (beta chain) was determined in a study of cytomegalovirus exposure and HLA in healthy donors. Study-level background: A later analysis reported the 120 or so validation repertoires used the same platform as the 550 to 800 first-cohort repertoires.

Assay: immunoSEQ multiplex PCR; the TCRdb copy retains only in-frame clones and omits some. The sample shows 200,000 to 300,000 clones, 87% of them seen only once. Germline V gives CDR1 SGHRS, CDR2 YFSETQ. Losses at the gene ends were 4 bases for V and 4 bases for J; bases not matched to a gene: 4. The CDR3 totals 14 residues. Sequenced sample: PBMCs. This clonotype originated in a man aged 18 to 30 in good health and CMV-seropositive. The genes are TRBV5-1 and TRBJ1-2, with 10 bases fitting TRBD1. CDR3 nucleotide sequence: TGCGCCAGCAGCAAGGACAGGGGGGGCTATGGCTACACCTTC. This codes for CASSKDRGGYGYTF.